The 22 T cell receptor beta chains below all came from one sample that was sequenced in a study of blood T cells in healthy people across ages. A J-beta primer mix and a sample-barcoded 5' primer were used in a second PCR of about 6 to 12 cycles. Via MiXCR, TCRdb re-called the 5' RACE reads, giving one row per CDR3 protein. Here the sample spans 1.5 million to 2 million distinct CDR3 sequences, just under 50% being singletons. Sequenced material: blood. These receptors all stem from a woman in her forties in good health.

The chain recombines TRBV7-2 with TRBJ2-7, with a possible D match to TRBD2 (5 bases). Trimming pared 3 bases from V and 10 bases from J, leaving 16 bases between. The CDR3 length is 13 residues. Germline CDR1 reads SGHTA; CDR2 reads FQGNSA. Here the CDR3 reads CASSFSSWEIQYF. CDR3 in DNA: TGTGCCAGCAGCTTTTCGTCGTGGGAGATCCAGTACTTC.

The chain links TRBV9 to TRBJ1-2; D unclear. CDR3 length: 13 residues. V was shortened by 7 bases and J by 8 bases, with 18 bases between the two germline ends. Germline lookup yields CDR1 SGDLS and CDR2 YYNGEE. CDR3 bases: TGTGCCAGCTTTGGTGGATCGGCTCTCGGCTACACCTTC. Its translation is CASFGGSALGYTF.

The chain recombines TRBV6-2 or TRBV6-3 with TRBJ2-4, with 11 bases lining up with TRBD2. J lost 0 bases, V lost 2 bases, and 12 bases had no gene match. Germline-derived CDR1 and CDR2 are MNHEY and SVGEGT. The CDR3 consists of 20 residues. The CDR3 here is CASSYATPGLAALAKNIQYF. The CDR3 DNA is TGTGCCAGCAGTTACGCCACCCCGGGACTAGCGGCACTAGCCAAAAACATTCAGTACTTC.

The chain carries TRBV5-1 and TRBJ1-4; D uncertain. The germline gives CDR1 SGHRS, CDR2 YFSETQ. This CDR3 region has 14 residues. Trimming pared 0 bases from V and 7 bases from J, leaving 10 bases between. The CDR3 DNA reads TGCGCCAGCAGCTTGGAAAAGGGAGGTGAAAAACTGTTTTTT. It translates to CASSLEKGGEKLFF.

This chain uses TRBV28 with TRBJ2-7; 10 bases match TRBD1. CDR1 MDHEN and CDR2 SYDVKM come from the germline V gene. V lost 5 bases and J lost 5; bases outside the gene matches: 12. CDR3 length: 16 amino acids. The CDR3 DNA sequence: TGTGCCAGCAGTCCCCAGGGACAGGGGAAGAGGGACGAGCAGTACTTC. Its translation: CASSPQGQGKRDEQYF.

The rearrangement uses TRBV5-6 and TRBJ1-2; D is unresolved. Germline CDR1 is SGHDT and CDR2 is YYEEEE. V gave up 4 bases and J gave up 4 bases, with 11 bases separating them. CDR3 length: 13 residues. The CDR3 region is CASSLRRVYGYTF. The DNA for the CDR3 is TGTGCCAGCAGCCTCCGACGGGTCTATGGCTACACCTTC.

This clonotype was detected a few times. V and J are TRBV6-2 or TRBV6-3 and TRBJ2-1, with D maybe TRBD2 (5 bases). V lost 0 bases and J 9 bases, leaving 6 bases between the germline ends. This CDR3 spans 12 amino acids. CDR1 and CDR2 from the germline V gene are MNHEY and SVGEGT. The CDR3 loop is CASSYSRAEQFF. In nucleotides, the CDR3 is TGTGCCAGCAGTTACTCGAGGGCTGAGCAGTTCTTC.

V is TRBV29-1 and J is TRBJ2-5; D unresolved. This CDR3 has 14 amino acids. In germline, CDR1 is SQVTM, CDR2 ANQGSEA. This CDR3 reads CSAPDGIPYGEQYF. The CDR3 bases are TGCAGTGCTCCAGACGGTATCCCTTACGGTGAGCAGTACTTC.

The rearrangement joins TRBV6-4 to TRBJ2-1, with TRBD1 matching over 10 bases. Per the germline V gene, CDR1 is MRHNA and CDR2 is SNTAGT. The CDR3 has 15 amino acids. V shed 0 bases and J 10 bases; nucleotides not matched to a gene: 6. Here the CDR3 reads CASSDSPGQGYEQFF. The CDR3 nucleotides read TGTGCCAGCAGTGACTCCCCGGGACAGGGGTACGAGCAGTTCTTC.

This clonotype was seen only once. The rearrangement links TRBV20-1 to TRBJ2-1; no clear D gene. The tail of the sequence fits TRBJ2-7 better, so the J call may be wrong. Germline CDR1 DFQATT, CDR2 SNEGSKA (reference sequence). This CDR3 is 16 amino acids long. The CDR3 DNA sequence: TGCAGTGCTACCGATGCGACACCTCTCTCCTACAATGAGCAGTACTTC. Translation gives CSATDATPLSYNEQYF.

The J gene is TRBJ2-5, the V gene TRBV13, with D possibly being TRBD2 (5 bases). V lost 4 bases and J 5 bases, leaving 14 bases between the germline ends. Germline V gene data show CDR1 as PRHDT and CDR2 as FYEKMQ (reference sequence). This CDR3 is 14 amino acids long. The CDR3 region has the DNA TGTGCCAGCAGCTCCCCTGCTGGCGGGGAGACCCAGTACTTC. Its protein is CASSSPAGGETQYF.

The J gene is TRBJ1-2, the V gene TRBV4-1; D is uncertain. Per the germline V gene, CDR1 is MGHRA and CDR2 is YSYEKL. V was shortened by 0 bases and J by 8 bases, with 7 bases between the two germline ends. CDR3 length equals 12 residues. The DNA for the CDR3 is TGCGCCAGCAGCCAAGAATCGGTAGGCTACACCTTC. Amino acid sequence: CASSQESVGYTF.

V and J are TRBV11-1 and TRBJ2-7; 16 bases line up with TRBD2. CDR1 SGHAT and CDR2 FQDESV come from the germline V gene (reference sequence). This CDR3 comprises 21 residues. With V trimmed by 3 bases and J by 7 bases, 21 bases remained unmatched. CDR3 region: CASSFATGLAGGPSSYNEQYF. As DNA, the CDR3 is TGTGCCAGCAGCTTCGCTACGGGACTAGCGGGGGGGCCAAGCTCCTACAATGAGCAGTACTTC. The full variable domain, completed using reference TRBV11-1 and TRBJ2-7, is EAEVAQSPRYKITEKSQAVAFWCDPISGHATLYWYRQILGQGPELLVQFQDESVVDDSQLPKDRFSAERLKGVDSTLKIQPAELGDSAMYLCASSFATGLAGGPSSYNEQYFGPGTRLTVT.

This clonotype was detected only a few times. The chain links TRBV20-1 to TRBJ1-2; 9 bases map to TRBD1. The CDR3 length is 14 residues. Germline V gene data show CDR1 as DFQATT and CDR2 as SNEGSKA (reference sequence). The CDR3 DNA is TGCAGCGCGAACCGGGACAGGGTCGGCTATGGCTACACCTTC. Translation: CSANRDRVGYGYTF.

The V gene is TRBV9, the J gene TRBJ2-3; 9 bases agree with TRBD2. V lost 0 bases, J lost 1 base, and 3 bases stayed unmatched. In germline, CDR1 is SGDLS, CDR2 YYNGEE. This CDR3 is 16 amino acids long. This CDR3 is CASSVVVAGGTDTQYF. The CDR3 DNA follows: TGTGCCAGCAGCGTAGTAGTAGCGGGGGGCACAGATACGCAGTATTTT.

This clonotype was seen more than once but under ten times. The chain has TRBV5-5 and TRBJ1-2; the match to TRBD1 covers 7 bases. This CDR3 is 14 amino acids long. Germline V CDR1 and CDR2: SGHKS, YYEKEE (reference sequence). Trimming removed 4 bases from V and 4 bases from J; junction bases left unmatched: 7. The CDR3 DNA is TGTGCCAGCAGCCCTGGACAGGTCCCCTATGGCTACACCTTC. As protein: CASSPGQVPYGYTF. Supplemented by reference TRBV5-5 and TRBJ1-2, the full variable domain reads DAGVTQSPTHLIKTRGQQVTLRCSPISGHKSVSWYQQVLGQGPQFIFQYYEKEERGRGNFPDRFSARQFPNYSSELNVNALLLGDSALYLCASSPGQVPYGYTFGSGTRLTVV.

This clonotype was counted between two and nine times. V gene TRBV20-1 combines with J gene TRBJ2-3, with D perhaps TRBD2 (6 bases). CDR3 length: 15 residues. The V gene lost 3 bases and the J gene lost 4 bases, with 17 bases spanning the gap. In germline, CDR1 is DFQATT, CDR2 SNEGSKA (reference sequence). CDR3 sequence: CSASVARGGADTQYF. The CDR3 DNA follows: TGCAGTGCTAGTGTTGCAAGGGGCGGGGCAGATACGCAGTATTTT.

This CDR3 reads CASSLFPVAGNDIQYF. The CDR3 bases are TGTGCCAGCAGCTTATTCCCTGTAGCGGGGAACGACATTCAGTACTTC. The chain is built from TRBV7-2 and TRBJ2-4; the match to TRBD2 covers 8 bases. The V gene's germline CDR1 is SGHTA and CDR2 FQGNSA. This CDR3 has 16 residues. Trimming cost V 2 bases and J 8 bases; bases outside gene matches: 11.

The chain carries TRBV6-1 and TRBJ1-2, with unresolved D. Deletions cut 6 bases from V and 4 bases from J, with 12 bases between. CDR3 length: 13 residues. Germline V gene lookup returns CDR1 MNHNS and CDR2 SASEGT. The CDR3 loop is CASRSPDRYGYTF. The CDR3, as DNA: TGTGCCAGCAGGAGTCCGGACCGCTATGGCTACACCTTC.

This sequence joins TRBV3-1 and TRBJ2-7; D ambiguous. Germline loops: CDR1 LGHDT, CDR2 YNNKEL (reference sequence). V was trimmed by 0 bases and J by 7 bases, leaving 10 bases between them. The CDR3 is 13 residues long. CDR3 in DNA: TGTGCCAGCAGCCAAGAGTTAGACAATGAGCAGTACTTC. This sequence encodes CASSQELDNEQYF.

The J gene is TRBJ1-6, the V gene TRBV2; perhaps TRBD1 as D (6 bases). Trimming left V 8 bases short and J 6 bases short, with 14 bases between. The CDR3 spans 14 residues. Germline loops: CDR1 SNHLY, CDR2 FYNNEI. For the CDR3, the DNA is TGTGCCAGCGGGCCGGACAGAACTAATTCACCCCTCCACTTT. It yields the protein CASGPDRTNSPLHF.

This clonotype was detected only once. This chain links TRBV3-1 with TRBJ2-1; D is unclear. The ends were cut back, 1 base at V and 0 bases at J, with 10 bases in the middle. This CDR3 region has 16 residues. The germline CDR1 and CDR2 sequences are LGHDT and YNNKEL (reference sequence). The CDR3 DNA follows: TGTGCCAGCAGCCAAGTACTGGGGATCTCCTACAATGAGCAGTTCTTC. This codes for CASSQVLGISYNEQFF.